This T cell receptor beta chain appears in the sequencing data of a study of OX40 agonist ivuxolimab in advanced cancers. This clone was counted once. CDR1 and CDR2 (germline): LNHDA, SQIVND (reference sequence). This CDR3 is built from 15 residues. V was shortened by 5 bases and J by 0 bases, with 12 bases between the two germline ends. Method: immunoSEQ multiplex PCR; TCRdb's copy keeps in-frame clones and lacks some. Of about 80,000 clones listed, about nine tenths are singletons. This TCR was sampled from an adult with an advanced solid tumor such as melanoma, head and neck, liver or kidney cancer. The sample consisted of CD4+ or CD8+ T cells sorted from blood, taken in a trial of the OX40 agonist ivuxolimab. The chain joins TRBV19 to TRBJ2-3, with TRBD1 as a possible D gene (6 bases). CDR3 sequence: CASSRPTGSTDTQYF. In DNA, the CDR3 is TGTGCCAGTAGTCGGCCGACAGGTAGCACAGATACGCAGTATTTT.